A single sample gave rise to the 24 T cell receptor beta chains below, sequenced in a study of liver allograft versus peripheral blood T cells. Overall study context: In transplanted livers, T cell receptor repertoires were compared with those found in the recipients' peripheral blood.

TCRdb recomputed calls from the reads with MiXCR, one row per CDR3 protein. The sample includes a few thousand distinct CDR3 sequences, 15% to 20% of them seen just once. The source is a human patient who had a liver transplant. Some T cells may have come from the graft donor.

This clonotype has ten or more counts. This chain connects TRBV30 to TRBJ1-1, with D perhaps TRBD1 (6 bases). V was cut by 5 bases and J by 5 bases, with 18 bases left in between. Germline CDR1 is GTSNPN and CDR2 is SVGIG (reference sequence). The CDR3 is 14 residues long. CDR3 sequence: CAWSKEGVWTEAFF. The CDR3 region has the DNA TGTGCCTGGTCCAAGGAGGGGGTGTGGACTGAAGCTTTCTTT.

Judged by abundance, this clonotype is medium-sized. The chain recombines TRBV6-6 with TRBJ1-4, with unresolved D. The CDR3 extends over 13 amino acids. V gave up 1 base and J gave up 3 bases, with 3 bases separating them. CDR1 MNHNY and CDR2 SVGAGI come from the germline V gene (reference sequence). The CDR3 sequence: CASSYLPNEKLFF. CDR3 sequence (DNA): TGTGCCAGCAGTTACTTACCTAATGAAAAACTGTTTTTT.

This sequence joins TRBV7-9 and TRBJ2-7; TRBD1 matches at 12 bases. CDR1 is SEHNR and CDR2 is FQNEAQ in the germline V gene (reference sequence). CDR3 length: 15 residues. J lost 1 base, V lost 5 bases, and 3 bases had no gene match. CDR3 DNA: TGTGCCAGCAGCCAGGGACAGGGGGCTTCCTACGAGCAGTACTTC. Its translation: CASSQGQGASYEQYF.

This clonotype is labeled medium-sized (0.01 to 0.1%). The J gene is TRBJ2-7, the V gene TRBV6-6; D remains ambiguous. Germline CDR1 MNHNY, CDR2 SVGAGI (reference sequence). Trimming shortened V by 5 bases and J by 5 bases, and 13 bases separated the two germline ends. This CDR3 has 13 residues. The CDR3 region is CASSTVLSDEQYV. In DNA, the CDR3 is TGTGCCAGCAGTACAGTTCTCTCGGACGAGCAGTACGTC.

Worth noting for this clonotype: With a much larger clone just one base away, this may be a read error. The chain uses TRBV7-9 and TRBJ1-1; D ambiguous. From germline, CDR1 is SEHNR and CDR2 FQNEAQ (reference sequence). The CDR3 has 14 residues. The CDR3 reads CSSSFQDGDTEAFF. Here the CDR3 DNA reads TGTTCCAGCAGCTTTCAGGATGGGGACACTGAAGCTTTCTTT.

V usage is TRBV27 and J usage is TRBJ1-2; no firm D call. V lost 6 bases and J lost 4, with 15 bases in between. Per germline, CDR1 MNHEY and CDR2 SMNVEV (reference sequence). CDR3 size: 14 residues. DNA for the CDR3: TGTGCCAGCAGCCCGGACTCTAGTCGCTATGGCTACACCTTC. Translating it yields CASSPDSSRYGYTF.

The chain combines TRBV27 with TRBJ1-5; D not certain. This CDR3 has 13 residues. The germline V and J ends were trimmed by 9 bases and 4 bases, with 13 bases remaining between them. CDR1 and CDR2 from the germline V gene are MNHEY and SMNVEV (reference sequence). CDR3 sequence reads: CARIKGGNQPQHF. The DNA of the CDR3 is TGTGCCAGAATTAAGGGTGGGAATCAGCCCCAGCATTTT.

By sample fraction, this clonotype is medium-sized. This chain joins TRBV7-2 and TRBJ1-6; the D is unclear. The CDR3 is 11 residues long. V was pared by 1 base and J by 13 bases, with 5 bases between. From germline, CDR1 is SGHTA and CDR2 FQGNSA. CDR3 coding DNA: TGTGCCAGCAGCTTAGGCCGCCCCCTCCACTTT. Translated, it gives CASSLGRPLHF.

The chain combines TRBV12-3 or TRBV12-4 with TRBJ1-2; D is ambiguous. The CDR3 length is 13 residues. The CDR3 reads CASGPAAGEGYTF. DNA of the CDR3: TGTGCTAGTGGTCCCGCGGCGGGCGAGGGCTACACCTTC.

This clonotype is deemed medium-sized. The chain recombines TRBV6-1 with TRBJ1-1; D possibly corresponds to TRBD1 (5 bases). The CDR3 runs to 12 residues. Germline loops: CDR1 MNHNS, CDR2 SASEGT. Trimming shortened V by 6 bases and J by 4 bases, and 9 bases separated the two germline ends. In DNA form, the CDR3 reads TGTGCCAGCAGGGGGCTGGGCACTGAAGCTTTCTTT. Protein product: CASRGLGTEAFF.

A few counts support this clonotype. This rearrangement joins TRBV7-2 to TRBJ2-7; TRBD1 is a possible D gene (6 bases). The germline CDR1 and CDR2 sequences are SGHTA and FQGNSA. The CDR3 has 13 amino acids. V dropped 2 bases and J dropped 3 bases, with 8 bases sitting between them. Here the CDR3 reads CASSLTGYYEQYV. CDR3 in DNA: TGTGCCAGCAGCTTAACAGGGTACTACGAGCAGTACGTC.

In its sample, this clonotype is medium-sized. V usage is TRBV29-1 and J usage is TRBJ1-1; D is unclear. Trimming shortened V by 1 base and J by 8 bases, and 5 bases separated the two germline ends. The CDR3 is 10 residues long. In germline, CDR1 is SQVTM, CDR2 ANQGSEA. The CDR3 DNA reads TGCAGCGTTGAAGTGAGGGAAGCTTTCTTT. Protein product: CSVEVREAFF.

This clonotype occurred a few times. Here the CDR3 reads CASSQGARTEAFF. For the CDR3, the DNA is TGTGCCAGCAGCCAGGGGGCCCGAACTGAAGCTTTCTTT. The chain carries TRBV7-2 and TRBJ1-1; 8 bases are a match to TRBD1. The CDR3 extends over 13 amino acids. CDR1 is SGHTA and CDR2 is FQGNSA in the germline V gene. Trimming took 5 bases from V and 5 from J; bases not matched to a gene: 4.

Sample share makes this clonotype medium-sized. V usage is TRBV28 and J usage is TRBJ1-1; D is unresolved. This CDR3 has 17 amino acids. Germline V gives CDR1 MDHEN, CDR2 SYDVKM. Trimming removed 7 bases at V and 2 bases at J, with 23 bases between. CDR3 in DNA: TGTGCCAGCACCGGTAATGGGTGGAACAATGGCAACACTGAAGCTTTCTTT. Its translation is CASTGNGWNNGNTEAFF.

This clonotype is classed as medium-sized. The chain is built from TRBV29-1 and TRBJ1-2; 9 bases match TRBD1. The CDR3 runs 15 residues. V dropped 2 bases and J dropped 4; count of bases not matched to a gene: 8. The germline V gene has CDR1 SQVTM and CDR2 ANQGSEA. The CDR3 is CSVEWGTGGIYGYTF. The CDR3 DNA follows: TGCAGCGTTGAATGGGGCACAGGGGGCATCTATGGCTACACCTTC.

On this clonotype itself: A far larger clone lies a single base away; this is likely a read error. In nucleotides, the CDR3 is TGTGCCATCAGTGAGAAGGGGTTAAGTGACGAGCAGTACTTC. Its translation is CAISEKGLSDEQYF. This chain links TRBV10-3 with TRBJ2-7, with a tentative D call TRBD1 (5 bases). This CDR3 comprises 14 residues. Looked up from germline, CDR1 is ENHRY and CDR2 is SYGVKD. Trimming removed 2 bases at V and 5 bases at J, with 13 bases between.

This clonotype rates as medium-sized (0.01 to 0.1%). The V and J genes are TRBV6-2 or TRBV6-3 and TRBJ2-3; the D gene is possibly TRBD2 (5 bases). This CDR3 spans 12 amino acids. Trimming pared 8 bases from V and 3 bases from J, leaving 9 bases between. The V gene's germline CDR1 is MNHEY and CDR2 SVGEGT. The CDR3 DNA sequence: TGTGCCAGCCTGGACTCAACAGATACGCAGTATTTT. Protein product: CASLDSTDTQYF.

By frequency in the sample, this clonotype is large. The V and J genes are TRBV18 and TRBJ1-4, with TRBD1 as a possible D gene (6 bases). Germline-derived CDR1 and CDR2 are KGHSH and LQKENI. V was trimmed by 3 bases and J by 11 bases, leaving 10 bases between them. This CDR3 region has 12 residues. The CDR3 coding sequence is TGTGCCAGCTCACCCGGGGGGCCTAAACTGTTTTTT. Translating it yields CASSPGGPKLFF.

Within the sample, this clonotype is medium-sized. V usage is TRBV29-1 and J usage is TRBJ1-1; D gene uncertain. This CDR3 contains 10 residues. V shed 6 bases and J shed 5 bases, with 7 bases lying between them. The germline CDR1 and CDR2 sequences are SQVTM and ANQGSEA. CDR3: CSVIWTEAFF. CDR3 nucleotides: TGCAGCGTAATTTGGACTGAAGCTTTCTTT.

This clonotype is classed as medium-sized. The rearrangement links TRBV10-3 to TRBJ1-5, with D tentatively TRBD1 (5 bases). The CDR3 length is 12 residues. Germline assignment: CDR1 ENHRY and CDR2 SYGVKD. V lost 11 bases to trimming and J lost 4 bases, with 12 bases between them. This CDR3 is CAAAGMNQPQHF. CDR3 in DNA: TGTGCCGCGGCAGGGATGAATCAGCCCCAGCATTTT.

This clonotype is medium-sized. The V and J genes are TRBV5-6 and TRBJ1-2, with TRBD1 identical over 8 bases. Germline trimming cut 3 bases from V and 3 bases from J; bases unmatched to any gene: 1. The CDR3 length is 13 residues. Germline assignment: CDR1 SGHDT and CDR2 YYEEEE. Written as DNA, the CDR3 is TGTGCCAGCAGCTCGGGACAGGACTATGGCTACACCTTC. It specifies CASSSGQDYGYTF.

This clonotype counts as medium-sized. CDR3 DNA: TGTGCCAGCAGCTCACAGGGTAGCAATCAGCCCCAGCATTTT. Its protein is CASSSQGSNQPQHF. The genes are TRBV7-9 and TRBJ1-5; TRBD1 is a possible D gene (6 bases). CDR3 length equals 14 residues. Deletions cut 4 bases from V and 0 bases from J, with 7 bases between. Germline values: CDR1 SEHNR, CDR2 FQNEAQ (reference sequence).

This clonotype is medium-sized within its sample. The chain links TRBV29-1 to TRBJ2-7; 7 bases match TRBD1. Losses at the gene ends were 6 bases for V and 4 bases for J; bases not matched to a gene: 6. The CDR3 extends over 12 amino acids. CDR1 and CDR2 from the germline V gene are SQVTM and ANQGSEA. The CDR3 DNA reads TGCAGCGTCCGACAGGGTAGTTACGAGCAGTACTTC. Amino acids: CSVRQGSYEQYF.

This clonotype qualifies as medium-sized. This rearrangement joins TRBV19 to TRBJ1-3; D gene unclear. V was shortened by 3 bases and J by 0 bases, with 15 bases between the two germline ends. CDR1 is LNHDA, CDR2 SQIVND, per germline (reference sequence). The CDR3 extends over 17 amino acids. Here the CDR3 reads CASSMRASPHSGNTIYF. The CDR3 nucleotides are TGTGCCAGTAGTATGAGGGCCAGTCCTCACTCTGGAAACACCATATATTTT.